A selection of T cell receptor beta chains follows, all from one sample in a study of TIL therapy for anti-PD-1-resistant metastatic lung cancer. Generated by immunoSEQ multiplex PCR, the TCRdb table keeps only in-frame clones and is missing some. The sample consists of 55,000 or so clones, roughly 77% of them appearing once. The source was blood, collected at baseline. The receptors derive from a person between 25 and 79 years old with non-small cell lung cancer. The CDR3 runs from the conserved cysteine through the conserved F or W. Fields, in order: D gene, clone size, V gene, J gene, CDR3 DNA, CDR3 protein. The D gene is left open where the match is weak. Only part of the rows carry a size: once, few, many, or a class if the clone is expanded.

NA	NA	TRBV12-3/TRBV12-4	TRBJ2-1	TGTGCCAGCAGTTTGGGGGGAAAGCAGTTCTTC	CASSLGGKQFF
NA	NA	TRBV4-1	TRBJ1-2	TGCGCCAGCAGCCAAGATCTTGCCGGATACTATGGCTACACCTTC	CASSQDLAGYYGYTF
TRBD1	NA	TRBV5-1	TRBJ1-1	TGCGCCAGCAGCAAGGGGACAGGAGGGACTGAAGCTTTCTTT	CASSKGTGGTEAFF
TRBD2	NA	TRBV7-2	TRBJ2-5	TGTGCCAGCAGCTTCCGTCAAATAGCGGGGGGCCAAGAGACCCAGTACTTC	CASSFRQIAGGQETQYF
TRBD2	NA	TRBV27	TRBJ2-7	TGTGCCAGCAGTTGGACTAGCGGGAGGGATGAGCAGTACTTC	CASSWTSGRDEQYF
NA	NA	TRBV5-5	TRBJ1-5	TGTGCCAGCAGCTTGGACAGCCTCAATCAGCCCCAGCATTTT	CASSLDSLNQPQHF
NA	NA	TRBV30	TRBJ1-2	TGTGCCTGGAGTGAAGCTTCAACAGGGTCAAATGGCTACACCTTC	CAWSEASTGSNGYTF
TRBD2	NA	TRBV28	TRBJ2-1	TGTGCCAGCAGGAAGACTAGCGGGGGGTATAATGAGCAGTTCTTC	CASRKTSGGYNEQFF
NA	NA	TRBV6-5	TRBJ2-5	TGTGCCAGCAGTTACTCCAGTCTCGGGGAGACCCAGTACTTC	CASSYSSLGETQYF
NA	NA	TRBV7-9	TRBJ1-6	TGTGCCAGCAGCCGAGACAGTTTTGCCCTCCACTTT	CASSRDSFALHF
NA	NA	TRBV18	TRBJ2-5	TGTGCCAGCTCAAAGAGGCAGCGGGAAGAGACCCAGTACTTC	CASSKRQREETQYF
NA	NA	TRBV12-3/TRBV12-4	TRBJ1-1	TGTGCCAGCACCCTAGTAGGCTACACTGAAGCTTTCTTT	CASTLVGYTEAFF
NA	few	TRBV28	TRBJ1-1	TGTGCCAGCAGTTTATTCATCGGAGCTGACACTGAAGCTTTCTTT	CASSLFIGADTEAFF
NA	NA	TRBV10-2	TRBJ2-7	TGCGCCAGCAGTGATAACAGGGTAAAGCTCGAGCAGTACTTC	CASSDNRVKLEQYF
TRBD2	few	TRBV5-1	TRBJ2-3	TGCGCCAGCAGCTCCCTGAGCGGGAGAGCAGATACGCAGTATTTT	CASSSLSGRADTQYF
NA	few	TRBV5-6	TRBJ1-5	TGTGCCAGCAGCTTGGAAAGGGTAGGACAGCCCCAGCATTTT	CASSLERVGQPQHF
TRBD2	NA	TRBV6-2/TRBV6-3	TRBJ2-3	TGTGCCAGCAGTGGGGGGACTAGCGGGAGTCTAGATACGCAGTATTTT	CASSGGTSGSLDTQYF
NA	NA	TRBV9	TRBJ2-7	TGTGCCAGCAGCGTTCTCGGGGAAAAGGCATACGAGCAGTACTTC	CASSVLGEKAYEQYF
NA	few	TRBV2	TRBJ1-5	TGTGCCAGCAGTACCGGACAGCTTAGCAATCAGCCCCAGCATTTT	CASSTGQLSNQPQHF
NA	few	TRBV29-1	TRBJ2-1	TGCAGCGTTGAAGGGCAGGGCGACGAGCAGTTCTTC	CSVEGQGDEQFF
NA	NA	TRBV27	TRBJ2-1	TGTGCCACTGGTCGGGCGGGATCCTCCTACAATGAGCAGTTCTTC	CATGRAGSSYNEQFF
NA	NA	TRBV12-3/TRBV12-4	TRBJ1-4	TGTGCCAGCAGTGTTAATGAAAAACTGTTTTTT	CASSVNEKLFF
TRBD2	NA	TRBV5-6	TRBJ2-7	TGTGCCAGCAGCCCCCGACTAGCGGGGACCTCCAAGCAGTACTTC	CASSPRLAGTSKQYF
NA	few	TRBV7-9	TRBJ1-2	TGTGCCAGCAGCCCCCCGGGTCGGCTCTATGGCTACACCTTC	CASSPPGRLYGYTF
NA	NA	TRBV5-5	TRBJ1-4	TGTGCCACCGGCCCGCCGGGGATTGAAAAACTGTTTTTT	CATGPPGIEKLFF
NA	NA	TRBV24-1	TRBJ2-5	TGTGCCACCAGTGATGCCGGGGGCCGGCAAGAGACCCAGTACTTC	CATSDAGGRQETQYF
NA	few	TRBV5-1	TRBJ2-7	TGCGCCAGCAGCTCCCAGGGGGGAGCCTACGAGCAGTACTTC	CASSSQGGAYEQYF
TRBD1	NA	TRBV27	TRBJ2-7	TGTGCCAGCAGTTTGAGGCAAACAGTTGACAGGGGAAGGAACGAGCAGTACTTC	CASSLRQTVDRGRNEQYF
NA	NA	TRBV18	TRBJ1-5	TGTGCCAGCTCACCATTGGGGGGCAATCAGCCCCAGCATTTT	CASSPLGGNQPQHF
NA	NA	TRBV5-4	TRBJ2-1	TGTGCCAGCAGCCAACTAGCTCTATCCACAGGGGAGCAGTTCTTC	CASSQLALSTGEQFF
NA	once	TRBV9	TRBJ2-1	TGTGCCAGCAGCGTAGTGGGTGATGAGCAGTTCTTC	CASSVVGDEQFF
NA	few	TRBV19	TRBJ2-7	TGTGCCAGTAGTCGGGCAGGGACCTCCTACGAGCAGTACTTC	CASSRAGTSYEQYF
TRBD1	NA	TRBV4-1	TRBJ1-2	TGCGCCAGCAGCCAAGAGGCCGGGACAGGGGGCCCTTCTAGGGTTTACACCTTC	CASSQEAGTGGPSRVYTF
TRBD2	NA	TRBV19	TRBJ2-1	TGTGCCAGTAGACGGACTAGCGGGAGTTCCTACAATGAGCAGTTCTTC	CASRRTSGSSYNEQFF
NA	NA	TRBV7-3	TRBJ2-7	TGTGCCAGCAGCTTAACGCCGGGTCGGGAGCAGTACTTC	CASSLTPGREQYF
NA	once	TRBV27	TRBJ1-1	TGTGCCAGCAGTTTAACGGGTGCGGGACCTGAAGCTTTCTTT	CASSLTGAGPEAFF
NA	NA	TRBV5-5	TRBJ2-7	TGTGCCAGCGGAGTCCCCTTCTACGAGCAGTACTTC	CASGVPFYEQYF
NA	few	TRBV5-6	TRBJ1-1	TGTGCCAGCAGCTGGGGGAAGGGGTGGACTGAAGCTTTCTTT	CASSWGKGWTEAFF
NA	NA	TRBV2	TRBJ2-3	TGTGCCAGCAGTGAGCAGGGTGCTCACACAGATACGCAGTATTTT	CASSEQGAHTDTQYF
TRBD2	NA	TRBV18	TRBJ2-1	TGTGCCAGCTTAGCGGGAAATCTACGCCCCAATGAGCAGTTCTTC	CASLAGNLRPNEQFF
NA	NA	TRBV12-3/TRBV12-4	TRBJ2-3	TGTGCCAGCAGTCCCGGGGCGAATACGCAGTATTTT	CASSPGANTQYF
TRBD1	NA	TRBV3-1/TRBV3-2	TRBJ2-1	TGTGCCAGCAGCGCCCGGGACAGGGGATTATACAATGAGCAGTTCTTC	CASSARDRGLYNEQFF
NA	NA	TRBV6-5	TRBJ1-3	TGTGCCAGCAGACCGGACATTAGCTCTGGAAACACCATATATTTT	CASRPDISSGNTIYF
NA	NA	TRBV6-5	TRBJ1-2	TGTGCCAGCAGTTGGGGGGCTGGCTACACCTTC	CASSWGAGYTF
NA	NA	TRBV5-1	TRBJ2-3	TGCGCCAGCGCCCAAAGGGGGCGGGGAACAGATACGCAGTATTTT	CASAQRGRGTDTQYF
NA	NA	TRBV28	TRBJ1-5	TGTGCCAGCAGTTCCGGGACGCGTGGGAGCAATCAGCCCCAGCATTTT	CASSSGTRGSNQPQHF
NA	few	TRBV18	TRBJ1-3	TGTGCCAGCTCACAGGTGGGCCACTCTGGAAACACCATATATTTT	CASSQVGHSGNTIYF